One sample yielded the 21 T cell receptor beta chains listed below, sequenced in a study of cytomegalovirus exposure and HLA in healthy donors. Sequenced by immunoSEQ multiplex PCR; TCRdb stores in-frame clones only, minus some. The repertoire consists of about 280,000 clones, with over 75% occurring once and the leading ten covering roughly 0.93%. Sequenced: PBMCs. Every receptor here comes from a woman between 18 and 30 years old in good health and CMV-seronegative.

The chain combines TRBV11-2 with TRBJ1-2; D is uncertain. Between the trimmed V and J ends, which lost 0 bases and 8 bases, there was a span of 16 bases. Germline V gene data show CDR1 as SGHAT and CDR2 as FQNNGV. The CDR3 runs 15 residues. CDR3 nucleotide sequence: TGTGCCAGCAGCTTAGATCTCCGCCAGGCTGGAGGCTACACCTTC. Amino acid sequence: CASSLDLRQAGGYTF.

The chain uses TRBV29-1 and TRBJ2-7, with D possibly being TRBD2 (5 bases). Per the germline V gene, CDR1 is SQVTM and CDR2 is ANQGSEA. The CDR3 is 17 residues long. Between the trimmed V and J ends, which lost 1 base and 4 bases, there was a span of 23 bases. The CDR3 here is CSVEGEKAQPKIYEQYF. The CDR3 DNA reads as TGCAGCGTTGAAGGGGAGAAGGCTCAACCGAAAATATACGAGCAGTACTTC.

This chain connects TRBV27 to TRBJ2-6; tentatively, D is TRBD2 (5 bases). V was trimmed by 3 bases and J by 2 bases, leaving 5 bases between them. Germline V lookup: CDR1 MNHEY, CDR2 SMNVEV (reference sequence). This CDR3 comprises 14 residues. For the CDR3, the DNA is TGTGCCAGCAGTTTGGAGGCTGGGGCCAACGTCCTGACTTTC. Amino acids: CASSLEAGANVLTF.

The V and J genes are TRBV25-1 and TRBJ2-3, with 7 bases matching TRBD1. The trim removed 3 bases at V and 0 bases at J, leaving 12 bases unmatched. Looked up from germline, CDR1 is MGHDK and CDR2 is SYGVNS. The CDR3 contains 18 residues. The CDR3 here is CASSDQGTDIGSTDTQYF. As DNA, the CDR3 is TGTGCCAGCAGTGACCAAGGGACAGACATAGGGAGCACAGATACGCAGTATTTT.

The J gene is TRBJ2-7, the V gene TRBV20-1; D is uncertain. Germline loops: CDR1 DFQATT, CDR2 SNEGSKA (reference sequence). Trimming stripped 3 bases from V and 7 bases from J, with 10 bases between. This CDR3 spans 11 amino acids. CDR3 protein: CSASREPEQYF. CDR3 in DNA: TGCAGTGCTAGCCGAGAACCGGAGCAGTACTTC.

V and J are TRBV7-9 and TRBJ1-4; perhaps TRBD1 as D (6 bases). This CDR3 has 14 residues. Trimming shortened V by 2 bases and J by 7 bases, and 11 bases separated the two germline ends. The germline gives CDR1 SEHNR, CDR2 FQNEAQ (reference sequence). CDR3 loop: CASSLTGMGEKLFF. For the CDR3, the DNA is TGTGCCAGCAGCTTAACAGGGATGGGTGAAAAACTGTTTTTT. Looking up the rest from reference TRBV7-9 and TRBJ1-4 gives the full variable domain: DTGVSQNPRHKITKRGQNVTFRCDPISEHNRLYWYRQTLGQGPEFLTYFQNEAQLEKSRLLSDRFSAERPKGSFSTLEIQRTEQGDSAMYLCASSLTGMGEKLFFGSGTQLSVL.

This clone has just one count. The chain joins TRBV7-9 to TRBJ2-1; D remains unclear. V was pared by 2 bases and J by 6 bases, with 14 bases between. The germline V gene has CDR1 SEHNR and CDR2 FQNEAQ (reference sequence). There are 15 residues in the CDR3. The CDR3 coding sequence is TGTGCCAGCAGCTTATGGCAGTCCCCCACCAATGAGCAGTTCTTC. Its translation is CASSLWQSPTNEQFF.

The chain uses TRBV4-1 and TRBJ2-5, with 12 positions matching TRBD2. There are 17 residues in the CDR3. CDR1 and CDR2 from the germline V gene are MGHRA and YSYEKL. J was trimmed by 1 base and V by 2 bases; bases with no gene match: 5. The CDR3 region is CASSQSLAGGPQETQYF. CDR3 DNA sequence: TGCGCCAGCAGCCAATCGCTAGCGGGAGGGCCCCAAGAGACCCAGTACTTC.

V is TRBV5-1 and J is TRBJ2-3, with TRBD2 matching over 11 bases. The CDR3 is 20 residues long. CDR1 and CDR2 (germline): SGHRS, YFSETQ. V dropped 4 bases and J dropped 5; count of bases not matched to a gene: 21. The CDR3 region has the DNA TGCGCCAGCAGCCTATATCCTCCGGGACTAGCGGTCTCTGGCATAGATACGCAGTATTTT. Translating gives CASSLYPPGLAVSGIDTQYF.

J is TRBJ2-1 and V is TRBV29-1; D may be TRBD2 (5 bases). V was cut by 4 bases and J by 7 bases, with 8 bases left in between. CDR1 is SQVTM, CDR2 ANQGSEA, per germline. The CDR3 runs to 11 residues. CDR3 sequence: CSVGRGNEQFF. The CDR3 region has the DNA TGCAGCGTTGGGCGAGGGAATGAGCAGTTCTTC.

The rearrangement links TRBV28 to TRBJ2-5; possibly TRBD2 for D (6 bases). The CDR3 consists of 15 residues. Trimming took 3 bases from V and 0 from J, leaving 11 bases between them. The germline V gene encodes CDR1 MDHEN and CDR2 SYDVKM. CDR3 in DNA: TGTGCCAGCAGTTTGCGGGATGGGGACCAAGAGACCCAGTACTTC. Amino acids: CASSLRDGDQETQYF.

The chain recombines TRBV19 with TRBJ2-3; no definite D call. The CDR3 has 15 amino acids. V lost 3 bases and J 0 bases, leaving 10 bases between the germline ends. Germline V gene data show CDR1 as LNHDA and CDR2 as SQIVND (reference sequence). The CDR3 loop reads CASSIGPVSTDTQYF. CDR3 bases: TGTGCCAGTAGTATTGGGCCAGTGAGCACAGATACGCAGTATTTT.

The V and J genes are TRBV6-4 and TRBJ2-1; 15 bases fit TRBD2. The germline gives CDR1 MRHNA, CDR2 SNTAGT. The CDR3 consists of 15 residues. V gave up 6 bases and J gave up 5 bases; unmatched junction bases: 2. CDR3 sequence (DNA): TGTGCCAGCAGCGGACTAGCGGGAGGGAACAATGAGCAGTTCTTC. The encoded protein is CASSGLAGGNNEQFF.

This clone has only one observation. The V gene is TRBV18, the J gene TRBJ2-3; possible D gene TRBD2, 6 bases. This CDR3 is built from 17 residues. Trimming took 5 bases from V and 0 from J, leaving 18 bases between them. Germline CDR1 is KGHSH and CDR2 is LQKENI. The CDR3 DNA reads as TGTGCCAGCTCAACGCCCAGGACGAGCGGGAGCACAGATACGCAGTATTTT. Translated: CASSTPRTSGSTDTQYF.

This clone showed up just once. This sequence joins TRBV5-6 and TRBJ1-5, with TRBD1 matching over 10 bases. Germline loops: CDR1 SGHDT, CDR2 YYEEEE. With 2 bases clipped from V and 0 bases from J, the junction kept 11 bases outside the gene matches. This CDR3 comprises 19 residues. CDR3 sequence reads: CASSFGNRDRGYSNQPQHF. CDR3 nucleotides: TGTGCCAGCAGCTTCGGAAATAGGGACAGGGGCTATAGCAATCAGCCCCAGCATTTT.

The V call is TRBV28, the J call TRBJ2-5, with 8 bases matching TRBD1. The germline CDR1 and CDR2 sequences are MDHEN and SYDVKM. This CDR3 contains 14 residues. J gave up 5 bases and V 2 bases, and 4 bases lay outside the gene matches. The CDR3 protein is CASSLGRGRETQYF. The CDR3 DNA is TGTGCCAGCAGTTTAGGCAGGGGGCGGGAGACCCAGTACTTC.

The chain combines TRBV6-6 with TRBJ1-5; TRBD1 aligns across 9 bases. Germline V gene lookup returns CDR1 MNHNY and CDR2 SVGAGI (reference sequence). The CDR3 is 15 residues long. J lost 0 bases, V lost 6 bases, and 3 bases had no gene match. CDR3 sequence: CASRGTGSSNQPQHF. CDR3 sequence (DNA): TGTGCCAGCAGGGGGACAGGGAGTAGCAATCAGCCCCAGCATTTT.

The chain employs TRBV4-1 and TRBJ2-7; 9 positions match TRBD1. The germline CDR1 and CDR2 sequences are MGHRA and YSYEKL. The J segment lost 5 bases and the V segment lost 5 bases, leaving 7 bases of the junction unmatched. The CDR3 is 14 amino acids. The CDR3 loop reads CASSSERQGDEQYF. CDR3 DNA sequence: TGCGCCAGCAGCTCCGAGAGACAGGGGGACGAGCAGTACTTC.

The chain couples TRBV27 to TRBJ1-1; 7 positions match TRBD1. This CDR3 contains 15 residues. In germline, CDR1 is MNHEY, CDR2 SMNVEV (reference sequence). V was pared by 3 bases and J by 5 bases, with 9 bases of the junction left unmatched. CDR3 sequence reads: CASSLTGSPGTEAFF. The CDR3 bases are TGTGCCAGCAGTTTGACAGGGTCCCCGGGGACTGAAGCTTTCTTT.

V and J are TRBV6-6 and TRBJ1-2, with D maybe TRBD1 (6 bases). Trimming left V 6 bases short and J 4 bases short, with 15 bases between. The CDR3 extends over 14 amino acids. The germline V gene has CDR1 MNHNY and CDR2 SVGAGI (reference sequence). The CDR3 protein is CASSYRGAGYGYTF. CDR3 DNA sequence: TGTGCCAGCAGCTACCGGGGGGCGGGCTATGGCTACACCTTC.

The V and J genes are TRBV11-2 and TRBJ1-1; possibly TRBD1 for D (5 bases). Trimming pared 4 bases from V and 2 bases from J, leaving 17 bases between. The CDR3 has 16 amino acids. Germline CDR1 and CDR2: SGHAT and FQNNGV. The chain's CDR3 is CASSSPGGGLNTEAFF. CDR3 bases: TGTGCCAGCAGCTCCCCTGGTGGGGGGTTAAACACTGAAGCTTTCTTT.